The clone carrying this T cell receptor (beta chain) was seen more than once but under ten times. Its specificity is not known. The CDR3 runs to 16 residues. Germline V CDR1 and CDR2: WSHSY, SAAADI. V lost 3 bases to trimming and J lost 0 bases; unmatched junction nucleotides: 5. This specimen comes from a study of graft-versus-host responses after intestinal transplantation. Overall study: Each recipient received anti-thymocyte globulin induction, then tacrolimus and steroids for three to four years. Study findings and constraints: GvH clone levels peaked in circulation, and this peak was associated with early post-transplant HvG declines. Recipient-marrow GvH clones were detected, some having first appeared in ileum or blood.

Intraepithelial and lamina propria lymphocytes were freed from processed graft tissue. This table comes from immunoSEQ multiplex PCR, and its TCRdb copy is limited to in-frame clones, with some not included. Here the sample spans about 20,000 clones, 65% to 85% being singletons. The source is a human patient who received an intestinal transplant, so some T cells may come from the graft donor. The chain has TRBV10-2 and TRBJ2-5, with 9 bases fitting TRBD2. The specimen comprised ileum tissue, sampled around 20 days after intestinal transplant. CDR3 DNA sequence: TGCGCCAGCAGTGATGTGGGCGGGAGGGACCAAGAGACCCAGTACTTC. Residues: CASSDVGGRDQETQYF.